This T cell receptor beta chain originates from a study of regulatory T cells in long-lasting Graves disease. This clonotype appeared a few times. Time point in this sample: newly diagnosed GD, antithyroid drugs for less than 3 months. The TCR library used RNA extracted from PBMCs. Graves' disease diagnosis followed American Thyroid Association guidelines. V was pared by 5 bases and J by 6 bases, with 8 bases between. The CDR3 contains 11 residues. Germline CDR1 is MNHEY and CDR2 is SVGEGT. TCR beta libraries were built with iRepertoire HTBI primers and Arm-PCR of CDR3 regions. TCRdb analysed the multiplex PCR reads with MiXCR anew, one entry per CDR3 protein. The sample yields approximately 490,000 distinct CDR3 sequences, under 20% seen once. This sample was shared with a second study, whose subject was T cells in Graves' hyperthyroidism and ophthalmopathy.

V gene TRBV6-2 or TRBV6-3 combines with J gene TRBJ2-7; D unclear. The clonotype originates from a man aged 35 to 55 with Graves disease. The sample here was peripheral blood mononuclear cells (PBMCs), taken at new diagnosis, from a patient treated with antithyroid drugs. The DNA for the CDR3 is TGTGCCAGCAGTGTACCTAGCGAGCAGTACTTC. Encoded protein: CASSVPSEQYF.